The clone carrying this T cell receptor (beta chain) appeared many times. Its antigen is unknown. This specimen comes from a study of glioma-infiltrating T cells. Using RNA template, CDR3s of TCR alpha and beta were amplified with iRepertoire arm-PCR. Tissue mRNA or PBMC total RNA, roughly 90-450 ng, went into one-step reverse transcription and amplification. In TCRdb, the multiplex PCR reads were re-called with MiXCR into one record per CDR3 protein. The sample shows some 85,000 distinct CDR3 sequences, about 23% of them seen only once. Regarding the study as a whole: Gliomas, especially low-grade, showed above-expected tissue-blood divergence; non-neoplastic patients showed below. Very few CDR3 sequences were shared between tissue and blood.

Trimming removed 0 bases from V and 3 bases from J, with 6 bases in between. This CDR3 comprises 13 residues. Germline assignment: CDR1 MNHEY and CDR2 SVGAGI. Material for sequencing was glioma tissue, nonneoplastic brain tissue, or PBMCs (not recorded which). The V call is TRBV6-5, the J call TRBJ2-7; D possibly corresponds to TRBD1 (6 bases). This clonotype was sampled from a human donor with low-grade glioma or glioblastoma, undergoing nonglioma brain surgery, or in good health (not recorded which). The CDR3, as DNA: TGTGCCAGCAGTTACTCACAGGGCTACGAGCAGTACTTC. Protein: CASSYSQGYEQYF.